The 29 T cell receptor beta chains below were found in one sample sequenced in a study of T cells in localized non-small cell lung cancer (dated by TCRdb to about 2020). To prepare the library, the immunoSEQ multiplex PCR assay was applied. The immuneACCESS repertoire file appears here via TCRdb, limited to in-frame rearrangements. These files lack a portion of the clones; in checked studies, under half of the deficit traces to unresolved V genes, and the cause of the others is not known. A total of about 41,000 clones appear in this sample, around 87% of them only once. Jointly, the top ten make up more than 6% of the sample. The sample was peripheral blood, taken before any cancer treatment. These receptors originate from a woman between 18 and 55 years old with stage III lung adenocarcinoma.

The chain recombines TRBV5-1 with TRBJ2-1; no clear D. Germline-derived CDR1 and CDR2 are SGHRS and YFSETQ. The CDR3 has 12 amino acids. V lost 0 bases and J lost 5, with 3 bases in between. CDR3 loop: CASSLGDNEQFF. The CDR3 DNA reads as TGCGCCAGCAGCTTGGGAGACAATGAGCAGTTCTTC.

Written as DNA, the CDR3 is TGTGCCAGCAGCTTATACGGACAGTTTAACTATGGCTACACCTTC. It specifies CASSLYGQFNYGYTF. The chain joins TRBV7-8 to TRBJ1-2, with a tentative D call TRBD1 (6 bases). Germline V CDR1 and CDR2: SGHVS, FQNEAQ. V lost 2 bases and J lost 1, with 11 bases in between. This CDR3 is built from 15 residues.

This rearrangement joins TRBV19 to TRBJ1-3, with TRBD1 matching 7 bases. V shed 3 bases and J 4 bases; nucleotides not matched to a gene: 9. The CDR3 is 16 amino acids. From germline, CDR1 is LNHDA and CDR2 SQIVND (reference sequence). CDR3 amino acids: CASSIQTGTVGNTIYF. CDR3 in DNA: TGTGCCAGTAGTATCCAAACCGGGACAGTCGGAAACACCATATATTTT.

This rearrangement joins TRBV7-9 to TRBJ1-1; D unclear. Looked up from germline, CDR1 is SEHNR and CDR2 is FQNEAQ (reference sequence). V was trimmed by 4 bases and J by 1 base, leaving 1 base between them. This CDR3 spans 11 amino acids. In DNA, the CDR3 is TGTGCCAGCAGCTCGAACACTGAAGCTTTCTTT. Translation gives CASSSNTEAFF. Variable domain in full (rest from reference TRBV7-9 and TRBJ1-1): DTGVSQNPRHKITKRGQNVTFRCDPISEHNRLYWYRQTLGQGPEFLTYFQNEAQLEKSRLLSDRFSAERPKGSFSTLEIQRTEQGDSAMYLCASSSNTEAFFGQGTRLTVV.

V and J are TRBV6-1 and TRBJ2-5; D may be TRBD1 (6 bases). Germline V CDR1 and CDR2: MNHNS, SASEGT. CDR3 size: 15 residues. V shed 10 bases and J shed 4 bases, with 22 bases lying between them. The CDR3 DNA reads as TGTGCCATCCATTGGAGGTTTTCACAGGGAGAGACCCAGTACTTC. It specifies CAIHWRFSQGETQYF.

V usage is TRBV27 and J usage is TRBJ2-1; TRBD1 might be the D (5 bases). Trimming left V 2 bases short and J 4 bases short, with 15 bases between. CDR1 is MNHEY and CDR2 is SMNVEV in the germline V gene (reference sequence). The CDR3 contains 16 residues. CDR3 sequence reads: CASSLDGATGYNEQFF. The CDR3 DNA follows: TGTGCCAGCAGTTTAGATGGGGCCACCGGGTACAATGAGCAGTTCTTC.

This chain connects TRBV5-1 to TRBJ2-7; 7 nucleotides agree with TRBD1. Germline V gene lookup returns CDR1 SGHRS and CDR2 YFSETQ. Trimming took 4 bases from V and 8 from J; bases not matched to a gene: 9. The CDR3 is 13 amino acids. This CDR3 is CASSPSGGYKQYF. For the CDR3, the DNA is TGCGCCAGCAGCCCCTCAGGGGGTTACAAGCAGTACTTC.

The chain employs TRBV30 and TRBJ1-1; perhaps TRBD1 as D (5 bases). Germline V gene sequence: CDR1 GTSNPN, CDR2 SVGIG (reference sequence). V gave up 0 bases and J gave up 10 bases, with 9 bases separating them. This CDR3 comprises 11 residues. The CDR3 DNA sequence: TGTGCCTGGAGTGTAAACGGGGGAGCTTTCTTT. It codes for CAWSVNGGAFF.

The V and J genes are TRBV7-9 and TRBJ2-3; D gene ambiguous. Per germline, CDR1 SEHNR and CDR2 FQNEAQ (reference sequence). This CDR3 comprises 14 residues. V was pared by 1 base and J by 0 bases, with 5 bases between. The CDR3 reads CASSLDSSTDTQYF. CDR3 DNA: TGTGCCAGCAGCTTAGATAGCAGCACAGATACGCAGTATTTT. The variable domain in full, with the rest retrieved from reference TRBV7-9 and TRBJ2-3, is DTGVSQNPRHKITKRGQNVTFRCDPISEHNRLYWYRQTLGQGPEFLTYFQNEAQLEKSRLLSDRFSAERPKGSFSTLEIQRTEQGDSAMYLCASSLDSSTDTQYFGPGTRLTVL.

This clone showed up just a few times. The chain combines TRBV2 with TRBJ2-2; possibly TRBD2 for D (6 bases). Germline loops: CDR1 SNHLY, CDR2 FYNNEI. Deletions cut 5 bases from V and 2 bases from J, with 12 bases between. The CDR3 length is 15 residues. The CDR3 DNA follows: TGTGCCAGCAGTTCCCGGGACTCAAACACCGGGGAGCTGTTTTTT. Amino acid sequence: CASSSRDSNTGELFF.

The chain has TRBV6-4 and TRBJ2-1, with 9 bases matching TRBD2. This CDR3 is built from 14 residues. The germline CDR1 and CDR2 sequences are MRHNA and SNTAGT. The junction had 10 bases not matched to a gene; V was cut back by 5 bases and J by 11 bases. This chain's CDR3 is CASSPLAGGQQQFF. The CDR3 DNA sequence: TGTGCCAGCAGTCCCCTGGCGGGGGGGCAGCAGCAGTTCTTC.

V usage is TRBV2 and J usage is TRBJ2-7; 7 nucleotides agree with TRBD2. The CDR3 spans 18 residues. V lost 0 bases to trimming and J lost 2 bases; unmatched junction nucleotides: 13. Germline assignment: CDR1 SNHLY and CDR2 FYNNEI. DNA for the CDR3: TGTGCCAGCAGTGAAGCGCCGGGGCGGGGGTTAGGGACCTACGAGCAGTACTTC. Its protein product is CASSEAPGRGLGTYEQYF. The full variable domain, completed using reference TRBV2 and TRBJ2-7, is EPEVTQTPSHQVTQMGQEVILRCVPISNHLYFYWYRQILGQKVEFLVSFYNNEISEKSEIFDDQFSVERPDGSNFTLKIRSTKLEDSAMYFCASSEAPGRGLGTYEQYFGPGTRLTVT.

As to this clone: An end of the junction does not agree with germline; a read error may underlie this. The chain combines TRBV2 with TRBJ1-1; D uncertain. Looked up from germline, CDR1 is SNHLY and CDR2 is FYNNEI. The CDR3 has 12 amino acids. The CDR3 bases are TGTGCCAGCAGAGAAGGGCCCACTGAAGCTTTCTTT. Translation gives CASREGPTEAFF. Using reference TRBV2 and TRBJ1-1 for the parts outside the CDR3, the full variable domain is EPEVTQTPSHQVTQMGQEVILRCVPISNHLYFYWYRQILGQKVEFLVSFYNNEISEKSEIFDDQFSVERPDGSNFTLKIRSTKLEDSAMYFCASREGPTEAFFGQGTRLTVV.

This chain connects TRBV5-8 to TRBJ1-6; D call uncertain. The CDR3 sequence is 15 residues long. V lost 4 bases and J lost 8, with 16 bases in between. Germline assignment: CDR1 SGHTS and CDR2 YDEGEE. The CDR3 is CASSQVALRDSPLHF. In DNA form, the CDR3 reads TGTGCCAGCAGCCAAGTGGCCCTGCGGGATTCACCCCTCCACTTT.

This clone was seen a few times. The V gene is TRBV21-1, the J gene TRBJ1-1; no check of the table's D call, TRBD1, against the DNA was made. TRBV21-1 is flagged as a pseudogene. This CDR3 is built from 17 residues. For the CDR3, the DNA is TGTGCCAGCAGCAAAAGCGTAGGGGGTGCGGTGAACACTGAAGCTTTCTTT. Protein: CASSKSVGGAVNTEAFF.

By share, this clone ranks as medium-sized (0.01 to 0.1%). The V and J genes are TRBV25-1 and TRBJ2-7; D unclear. Germline-derived CDR1 and CDR2 are MGHDK and SYGVNS. This CDR3 is 13 amino acids long. V was shortened by 10 bases and J by 2 bases, with 15 bases between the two germline ends. This chain's CDR3 is CATLAPETYEQYF. The CDR3 coding sequence is TGTGCCACCCTGGCGCCCGAGACCTACGAGCAGTACTTC.

V is TRBV11-2 and J is TRBJ2-1, with D perhaps matching TRBD1 (6 bases). The germline V and J ends were trimmed by 3 bases and 0 bases, with 9 bases remaining between them. Germline assignment: CDR1 SGHAT and CDR2 FQNNGV. The CDR3 is 15 residues long. The CDR3 sequence: CASSFVQGSYNEQFF. DNA of the CDR3: TGTGCCAGCAGCTTTGTACAGGGCTCCTACAATGAGCAGTTCTTC.

This clone is a singleton in its sample. The V call is TRBV7-9, the J call TRBJ1-2; 11 bases fit TRBD1. CDR3 length: 15 residues. After removal of 4 bases from V and 3 bases from J, the junction contained 4 bases not matched to a gene. The germline V gene encodes CDR1 SEHNR and CDR2 FQNEAQ (reference sequence). CDR3 nucleotide sequence: TGTGCCAGCAGCTCCAAGGACAGGGGGCACTATGGCTACACCTTC. Amino acid sequence: CASSSKDRGHYGYTF.

The chain uses TRBV5-6 and TRBJ1-6; 8 bases agree with TRBD1. This CDR3 has 16 residues. Losses at the gene ends were 1 base for V and 8 bases for J; bases not matched to a gene: 8. Germline CDR1 SGHDT, CDR2 YYEEEE. The CDR3 loop is CASSLFGGQGDSPLHF. The CDR3 region has the DNA TGTGCCAGCAGCTTGTTCGGCGGACAGGGAGATTCACCCCTCCACTTT. Complete variable domain (other parts from reference TRBV5-6 and TRBJ1-6): DAGVTQSPTHLIKTRGQQVTLRCSPKSGHDTVSWYQQALGQGPQFIFQYYEEEERQRGNFPDRFSGHQFPNYSSELNVNALLLGDSALYLCASSLFGGQGDSPLHFGNGTRLTVT.

The chain couples TRBV4-1 to TRBJ2-1; D is uncertain. Trimming took off 4 bases at V and 2 bases at J, with 15 bases between the two ends. Germline CDR1 reads MGHRA; CDR2 reads YSYEKL. The CDR3 length is 16 residues. This CDR3 reads CASSPIVVSPYNEQFF. The CDR3 nucleotides are TGCGCCAGCAGCCCAATAGTGGTAAGCCCCTACAATGAGCAGTTCTTC.

The chain recombines TRBV19 with TRBJ1-5, with 7 positions matching TRBD1. Germline loops: CDR1 LNHDA, CDR2 SQIVND (reference sequence). CDR3 size: 16 residues. The J segment lost 0 bases and the V segment lost 3 bases, leaving 5 bases of the junction unmatched. CDR3 in amino acids: CASSISGQHSNQPQHF. CDR3 DNA sequence: TGTGCCAGTAGTATCTCGGGACAGCATAGCAATCAGCCCCAGCATTTT.

This chain connects TRBV9 to TRBJ2-3, with 11 nucleotides matching TRBD2. The CDR3 has 16 amino acids. Germline values: CDR1 SGDLS, CDR2 YYNGEE. The V and J ends lost 4 bases and 1 base, in that order; junction bases with no gene match: 5. DNA for the CDR3: TGTGCCAGCAGCACCACTAGCGGGGGTGGCACAGATACGCAGTATTTT. Protein: CASSTTSGGGTDTQYF.

V and J are TRBV6-5 and TRBJ2-2; TRBD2 might be the D (6 bases). The CDR3 is 13 residues long. Germline CDR1 reads MNHEY; CDR2 reads SVGAGI. V was pared by 10 bases and J by 6 bases, with 15 bases between. The CDR3 DNA sequence: TGTGCCATATGGGACTCCTCGGCCGGGGAGCTGTTTTTT. It encodes CAIWDSSAGELFF.

V and J are TRBV27 and TRBJ1-4, with D possibly being TRBD1 (6 bases). The CDR3 spans 16 residues. Germline loops: CDR1 MNHEY, CDR2 SMNVEV (reference sequence). The V and J ends lost 6 bases and 0 bases respectively, with 14 bases between them. The CDR3 reads CASRPDRRATNEKLFF. The CDR3 DNA follows: TGTGCCAGCAGACCCGACAGGAGAGCAACTAATGAAAAACTGTTTTTT.

This clone was counted once. V is TRBV6-1 and J is TRBJ2-3; D uncertain. Germline V lookup: CDR1 MNHNS, CDR2 SASEGT. Trimming left V 4 bases short and J 0 bases short, with 11 bases between. CDR3 size: 15 residues. CDR3 sequence (DNA): TGTGCCAGCAGTGTTAACGCCGGGAGCACAGATACGCAGTATTTT. The encoded protein is CASSVNAGSTDTQYF.

CDR3 protein: CASSSWGSMNTEAFF. Written as DNA, the CDR3 is TGCGCCAGCAGCTCCTGGGGCAGCATGAACACTGAAGCTTTCTTT. The rearrangement joins TRBV5-1 to TRBJ1-1; the D gene is possibly TRBD1 (5 bases). The CDR3 totals 15 residues. Trimming took off 3 bases at V and 0 bases at J, with 12 bases between the two ends. The germline V gene encodes CDR1 SGHRS and CDR2 YFSETQ.

The rearrangement joins TRBV7-8 to TRBJ2-1; TRBD2 matches at 10 bases. CDR3 size: 15 residues. Germline CDR1 is SGHVS and CDR2 is FQNEAQ. V dropped 1 base and J dropped 12; count of bases not matched to a gene: 9. CDR3 coding DNA: TGTGCCAGCAGCTTAGGTCCAGCGGGGGGGCCGTGGCAGTTCTTC. Its translation is CASSLGPAGGPWQFF. The whole variable domain, remainder taken from reference TRBV7-8 and TRBJ2-1, is GAGVSQSPRYKVAKRGQDVALRCDPISGHVSLFWYQQALGQGPEFLTYFQNEAQLDKSGLPSDRFFAERPEGSVSTLKIQRTQQEDSAVYLCASSLGPAGGPWQFFGPGTRLTVL.

CDR3 DNA: TGTGCCAGCAGTGAAGATGGCAGGGTTTGGCAGCCCCAGCATTTT. Its protein product is CASSEDGRVWQPQHF. The chain is built from TRBV6-1 and TRBJ1-5, with D tentatively TRBD1 (5 bases). Between the trimmed V and J ends, which lost 1 base and 7 bases, there was a span of 14 bases. The CDR3 consists of 15 residues. Germline lookup yields CDR1 MNHNS and CDR2 SASEGT.

V gene TRBV30 combines with J gene TRBJ1-4; perhaps TRBD1 as D (5 bases). The ends were cut back, 1 base at V and 7 bases at J, with 13 bases in the middle. The germline gives CDR1 GTSNPN, CDR2 SVGIG (reference sequence). The CDR3 is made up of 14 amino acids. CDR3 amino acids: CAWSAHPGLEKLFF. DNA of the CDR3: TGTGCCTGGAGTGCTCATCCGGGACTTGAAAAACTGTTTTTT.